Each of the 24 T cell receptor beta chains below was sequenced from the same sample in a study of T-cell reconstitution after alpha-beta-depleted transplantation in children. Unique molecular identifiers were built into the TCRbeta library. One entry per CDR3 protein, called by TCRdb with MiXCR from the PCR reads. The repertoire includes 440,000 or so distinct CDR3 sequences, around 46% of them detected once, and roughly a quarter sits in the top ten. Specimen: PBMCs, collected before TCRalphabeta/CD19-depleted stem cell transplant. These receptors originate from a girl aged 2 to 9 with aplastic anemia, due to receive a stem cell transplant.

This chain links TRBV7-2 with TRBJ1-3, with D perhaps matching TRBD1 (6 bases). Per germline, CDR1 SGHTA and CDR2 FQGNSA. V gave up 5 bases and J gave up 0 bases, with 17 bases separating them. The CDR3 has 17 residues. The DNA for the CDR3 is TGTGCCAGCAGCGGGGCCCGGGACATGAGCTCTGGAAACACCATATATTTT. Protein: CASSGARDMSSGNTIYF. The full variable domain, in which reference TRBV7-2 and TRBJ1-3 provide the parts outside the CDR3, is GAGVSQSPSNKVTEKGKDVELRCDPISGHTALYWYRQSLGQGLEFLIYFQGNSAPDKSGLPSDRFSAERTGGSVSTLTIQRTQQEDSAVYLCASSGARDMSSGNTIYFGEGSWLTVV.

This clonotype was recorded once. V is TRBV5-1 and J is TRBJ2-4, with D unresolved. CDR1 is SGHRS and CDR2 is YFSETQ in the germline V gene. V was cut by 2 bases and J by 2 bases, with 5 bases left in between. CDR3 length equals 13 residues. In nucleotides, the CDR3 is TGCGCCAGCAGCTTAGACCCCAAAAACATTCAGTACTTC. Its protein is CASSLDPKNIQYF. Using reference TRBV5-1 and TRBJ2-4 for the parts outside the CDR3, the full variable domain is KAGVTQTPRYLIKTRGQQVTLSCSPISGHRSVSWYQQTPGQGLQFLFEYFSETQRNKGNFPGRFSGRQFSNSRSEMNVSTLELGDSALYLCASSLDPKNIQYFGAGTRLSVL.

The J gene is TRBJ2-1, the V gene TRBV20-1, with 8 bases aligning to TRBD2. J lost 6 bases, V lost 2 bases, and 6 bases had no gene match. Looked up from germline, CDR1 is DFQATT and CDR2 is SNEGSKA (reference sequence). The CDR3 has 14 residues. CDR3 sequence reads: CSARYGGGPNEQFF. The CDR3 coding sequence is TGCAGTGCTAGATACGGGGGGGGGCCCAATGAGCAGTTCTTC.

The DNA of the CDR3 is TGTGCCAGCAGTCCTGACCGGGACAGGGTCTTGGGCTACACCTTC. Translating gives CASSPDRDRVLGYTF. This chain uses TRBV12-3 or TRBV12-4 with TRBJ1-2; 9 bases are shared with TRBD1. J lost 8 bases, V lost 5 bases, and 12 bases had no gene match. The CDR3 is 15 residues long.

V gene TRBV6-5 combines with J gene TRBJ1-6; 9 nucleotides line up with TRBD1. Germline values: CDR1 MNHEY, CDR2 SVGAGI. After removal of 0 bases from V and 9 bases from J, the junction contained 6 bases not matched to a gene. This CDR3 has 16 amino acids. The CDR3: CASSYSPGQGASPLHF. The CDR3 DNA is TGTGCCAGCAGTTACTCTCCGGGACAGGGAGCTTCACCCCTCCACTTT.

This clonotype has at least ten counts. This sequence joins TRBV20-1 and TRBJ2-7; D assignment may be TRBD1 or TRBD2 (6 bases each). Trimming took off 0 bases at V and 0 bases at J, with 12 bases between the two ends. CDR1 is DFQATT and CDR2 is SNEGSKA in the germline V gene (reference sequence). The CDR3 runs to 15 residues. The CDR3 loop reads CSARDPGGGSYEQYF. The CDR3 DNA follows: TGCAGTGCTAGAGACCCCGGGGGCGGCTCCTACGAGCAGTACTTC.

This clonotype was observed a handful of times. A junction boundary mismatches the germline segment, possibly from a read error. V usage is TRBV20-1 and J usage is TRBJ2-7, with TRBD1 matching over 8 bases. Germline values: CDR1 DFQATT, CDR2 SNEGSKA (reference sequence). The length of the CDR3 is 17 residues. The chain's CDR3 is CCARDDTGTGPSYEQYF. The CDR3, as DNA: TGCTGTGCTAGAGATGACACCGGGACAGGACCGTCCTACGAGCAGTACTTC.

The chain has TRBV12-3 or TRBV12-4 and TRBJ1-1; D gene ambiguous. The CDR3 is made up of 13 amino acids. V was trimmed by 6 bases and J by 5 bases, leaving 13 bases between them. CDR3 loop: CASSAEGRTEAFF. The CDR3 DNA follows: TGTGCCAGCAGCGCGGAGGGCCGTACTGAAGCTTTCTTT.

This clonotype was counted only a few times. The chain recombines TRBV4-1 with TRBJ2-2; D possibly corresponds to TRBD1 (6 bases). The CDR3 runs 13 residues. V lost 4 bases and J 6 bases, leaving 9 bases between the germline ends. Germline values: CDR1 MGHRA, CDR2 YSYEKL. CDR3 loop: CASSLQGAGELFF. CDR3 DNA sequence: TGCGCCAGCAGCCTACAGGGTGCCGGGGAGCTGTTTTTT.

The rearrangement links TRBV9 to TRBJ1-4; TRBD1 is a possible D gene (5 bases). The V end was cut by 4 bases, the J end by 1 base, with 11 bases between. The CDR3 length is 15 residues. CDR1 is SGDLS and CDR2 is YYNGEE in the germline V gene. CDR3 amino acids: CASSLGGRTNEKLFF. CDR3 DNA: TGTGCCAGCAGCCTCGGGGGGAGAACTAATGAAAAACTGTTTTTT.

The chain links TRBV5-1 to TRBJ2-1, with D possibly matching TRBD2 (6 bases). The CDR3 extends over 14 amino acids. Trimming took 0 bases from V and 15 from J, leaving 19 bases between them. Germline lookup yields CDR1 SGHRS and CDR2 YFSETQ. The CDR3 DNA sequence: TGCGCCAGCAGCTTGGATCTCACCGGGACTTTGGGGTTCTTC. Translated: CASSLDLTGTLGFF. The full variable domain, in which reference TRBV5-1 and TRBJ2-1 provide the parts outside the CDR3, is KAGVTQTPRYLIKTRGQQVTLSCSPISGHRSVSWYQQTPGQGLQFLFEYFSETQRNKGNFPGRFSGRQFSNSRSEMNVSTLELGDSALYLCASSLDLTGTLGFFGPGTRLTVL.

This clonotype was observed a handful of times. The V and J genes are TRBV7-3 and TRBJ2-1; D might be TRBD2 (5 bases). V lost 4 bases and J lost 6, with 10 bases in between. Looked up from germline, CDR1 is SGHTA and CDR2 is FQGTGA. The CDR3 consists of 13 residues. CDR3 in amino acids: CASSSPGGNEQFF. In DNA form, the CDR3 reads TGTGCCAGCAGCTCCCCCGGAGGCAATGAGCAGTTCTTC.

This clonotype was seen at least ten times. The rearrangement uses TRBV18 and TRBJ2-6, with no clear D. Germline V gene sequence: CDR1 KGHSH, CDR2 LQKENI. The CDR3 loop spans 15 amino acids. V was clipped by 1 base and J by 0 bases, with 4 bases between them. The CDR3 loop reads CASSPRGSGANVLTF. DNA of the CDR3: TGTGCCAGCTCACCACGGGGCTCTGGGGCCAACGTCCTGACTTTC.

This clonotype was counted ten times or more. The chain links TRBV20-1 to TRBJ1-5; D gene unclear. Germline CDR1 DFQATT, CDR2 SNEGSKA (reference sequence). There are 14 residues in the CDR3. With 5 bases removed from V and 5 bases from J, the gap between germline ends came to 16 bases. In DNA form, the CDR3 reads TGCAGTGCTCACCCGGGCCTCGGAGATCAGCCCCAGCATTTT. As protein: CSAHPGLGDQPQHF.

V gene TRBV21-1 combines with J gene TRBJ2-2; TRBD2 is taken as the D call from the table, unchecked against the DNA. TRBV21-1 is given as a pseudogene. The CDR3 runs 17 residues. The CDR3 region has the DNA TGTGCCAGCAGCAATATCGTCATGGGTAGCGGGCCCGGGGAGCTGTTTTTT. The encoded protein is CASSNIVMGSGPGELFF.

The sample holds many counts of this clonotype. The CDR3 loop is CASRQEIQETQYF. Written as DNA, the CDR3 is TGTGCCAGCAGGCAAGAGATCCAGGAGACCCAGTACTTC. This chain joins TRBV12-3 or TRBV12-4 and TRBJ2-5; D remains ambiguous. The CDR3 loop spans 13 amino acids. V lost 6 bases and J 5 bases, leaving 13 bases between the germline ends.

CDR3 sequence (DNA): TGTGCCAGCTCACCAGCACACCTGAACACTGAAGCTTTCTTT. Its protein product is CASSPAHLNTEAFF. The rearrangement joins TRBV18 to TRBJ1-1; D is unresolved. With 2 bases removed from V and 0 bases from J, the gap between germline ends came to 7 bases. CDR1 KGHSH and CDR2 LQKENI come from the germline V gene. This CDR3 has 14 amino acids.

This clonotype was detected many times. This chain joins TRBV20-1 and TRBJ2-1; TRBD2 matches at 14 bases. CDR1 is DFQATT, CDR2 SNEGSKA, per germline (reference sequence). After removal of 2 bases from V and 7 bases from J, the junction contained 7 bases not matched to a gene. The CDR3 loop spans 16 amino acids. CDR3 loop: CSARLPGLAGENEQFF. CDR3 coding DNA: TGCAGTGCTAGATTGCCGGGACTAGCGGGAGAAAATGAGCAGTTCTTC.

This clonotype has a count of ten or more. This sequence joins TRBV10-2 and TRBJ2-3, with D maybe TRBD2 (5 bases). The CDR3 extends over 14 amino acids. Trimming removed 2 bases at V and 1 base at J, with 7 bases between. Germline lookup yields CDR1 WSHSY and CDR2 SAAADI. CDR3 amino acids: CASSEISGTDTQYF. As DNA, the CDR3 is TGCGCCAGCAGTGAGATTAGCGGCACAGATACGCAGTATTTT.

A remark on this clonotype: A much larger clonotype is one base distant, so this may be a read error. The chain carries TRBV28 and TRBJ1-2; 7 bases are a match to TRBD1. Germline CDR1 reads MDHEN; CDR2 reads SYDVKM. The CDR3 loop spans 13 amino acids. The CDR3 here is CASSRQGHYGDTF. The DNA of the CDR3 is TGTGCCAGCAGTCGACAGGGTCACTATGGCGACACCTTC.

This clonotype was recorded many times. This sequence joins TRBV5-1 and TRBJ1-1; D is possibly TRBD1 (6 bases). This CDR3 has 14 amino acids. With 0 bases removed from V and 4 bases from J, the gap between germline ends came to 10 bases. The germline V gene has CDR1 SGHRS and CDR2 YFSETQ. CDR3 DNA sequence: TGCGCCAGCAGCTTGGGACAGGAAGGCACTGAAGCTTTCTTT. Its translation: CASSLGQEGTEAFF.

This chain links TRBV20-1 with TRBJ2-3; 11 bases are shared with TRBD2. In germline, CDR1 is DFQATT, CDR2 SNEGSKA (reference sequence). The trim removed 3 bases at V and 5 bases at J, leaving 7 bases unmatched. The CDR3 consists of 15 residues. This chain's CDR3 is CSASVLLAGGDTQYF. In nucleotides, the CDR3 is TGCAGTGCTAGTGTCTTGCTAGCGGGAGGAGATACGCAGTATTTT.

This chain links TRBV10-3 with TRBJ2-2; D unclear. Germline V lookup: CDR1 ENHRY, CDR2 SYGVKD. V lost 1 base to trimming and J lost 2 bases, with 14 bases between them. The CDR3 runs 17 residues. This chain's CDR3 is CAISELVGVANTGELFF. In nucleotides, the CDR3 is TGTGCCATCAGTGAGTTGGTTGGGGTCGCCAACACCGGGGAGCTGTTTTTT.

The gene calls are TRBV7-2 and TRBJ2-1; D perhaps matches TRBD2 (5 bases). CDR3 length: 14 residues. In germline, CDR1 is SGHTA, CDR2 FQGNSA. V dropped 1 base and J dropped 6 bases, with 10 bases sitting between them. The CDR3 sequence: CASSLDRGSNEQFF. For the CDR3, the DNA is TGTGCCAGCAGCTTAGATAGAGGGTCCAATGAGCAGTTCTTC.